The sample holds one count of the clone carrying this T cell receptor (beta chain). Its target is not known. This entry comes from a study of shared clonotypes between healthy human individuals. At the level of the study: The study drew on two women and a few men aged 18 to 49 as donors.

TCRdb's table, derived via immunoSEQ multiplex PCR, lists solely in-frame clones and lacks some. Of 1,500,000 or so clones listed, 98% are singletons. V lost 3 bases and J lost 5, with 11 bases in between. Germline CDR1 SGHRS, CDR2 YFSETQ. This CDR3 has 13 amino acids. The study's findings and limits: Limited genetic and exposure-history diversity came from having few donors.

The receptor comes from a man aged 25 to 40 in good health. The rearrangement uses TRBV5-1 and TRBJ1-1; D is perhaps TRBD1 (6 bases). Sequencing was performed on naive CD4+ T cells sorted from blood. Specified subset: CD45RA+ positively selected. CDR3 loop: CASSSQGETEAFF. The CDR3 nucleotides read TGCGCCAGCAGCTCACAGGGAGAGACTGAAGCTTTCTTT.